Detailed here is one T cell receptor (beta chain). The antigen is undetermined. The CDR3 is 12 amino acids. Germline CDR1 is MNHNY and CDR2 is SVGAGI (reference sequence). V lost 8 bases to trimming and J lost 5 bases, with 12 bases between them. The record originates from a study of cytomegalovirus exposure and HLA in healthy donors. On the study more broadly: A later analysis reported the same platform for the roughly 110 validation repertoires and the approximately 720 first-cohort repertoires. Whole-study findings and limits: The listing of 150 to 200 TCR beta chains classed them as cytomegalovirus-associated. The classifier reportedly diagnosed cytomegalovirus status with high sensitivity and specificity.

Data came from immunoSEQ multiplex PCR; TCRdb stores just in-frame clones and leaves some out. This repertoire shows some 80,000 clones, 95% to 96% found once; its top ten account for approximately 1.2%. The donors were in the approximately 120-subject validation cohort, distinct from the approximately 670-subject first cohort. This rearrangement joins TRBV6-6 to TRBJ2-5; no reliable D call. The sequenced sample was PBMCs. The receptor was derived from a young woman in good health and CMV-seronegative. The CDR3 DNA follows: TGTGCCAGCTCGGTAGCCGGCGAGACCCAGTACTTC. This codes for CASSVAGETQYF.